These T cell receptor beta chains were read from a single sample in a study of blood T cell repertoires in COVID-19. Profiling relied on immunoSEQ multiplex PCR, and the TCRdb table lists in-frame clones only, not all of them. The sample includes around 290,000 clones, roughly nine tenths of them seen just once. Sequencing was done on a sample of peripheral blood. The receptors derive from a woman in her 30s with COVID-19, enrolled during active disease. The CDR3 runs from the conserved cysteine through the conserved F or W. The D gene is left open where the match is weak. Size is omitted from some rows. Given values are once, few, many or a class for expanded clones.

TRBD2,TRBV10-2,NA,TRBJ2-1,CASSGALAGVTNEQFF,TGCGCCAGCAGTGGAGCCCTAGCGGGAGTGACCAATGAGCAGTTCTTC
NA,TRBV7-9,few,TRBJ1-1,CASSFETGTEAFF,TGTGCCAGCAGCTTTGAGACAGGCACTGAAGCTTTCTTT
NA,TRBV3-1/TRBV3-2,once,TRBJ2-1,CASSQALQGPVGNEQFF,TGTGCCAGCAGCCAAGCGCTCCAGGGGCCCGTTGGTAATGAGCAGTTCTTC
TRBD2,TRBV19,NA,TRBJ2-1,CASSGTSGGSYNEQFF,TGTGCCAGTAGTGGGACTAGCGGGGGTTCCTACAATGAGCAGTTCTTC
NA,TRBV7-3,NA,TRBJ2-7,CASSLGATVPYEQYF,TGTGCCAGCAGCTTAGGGGCGACAGTTCCCTACGAGCAGTACTTC
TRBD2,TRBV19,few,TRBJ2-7,CASRRTSGNYEQYF,TGTGCCAGTAGGAGGACTAGCGGGAACTACGAGCAGTACTTC
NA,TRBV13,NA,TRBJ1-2,CASSLNNRYGYTF,TGTGCCAGCAGCTTAAACAACAGATATGGCTACACCTTC
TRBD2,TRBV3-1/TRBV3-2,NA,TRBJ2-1,CASSQVLAGNNEQFF,TGTGCCAGCAGCCAAGTTCTAGCGGGAAACAATGAGCAGTTCTTC
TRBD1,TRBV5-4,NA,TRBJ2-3,CASSSGGQGIILDTQYF,TGTGCCAGCAGCTCGGGGGGACAGGGGATCATCCTAGATACGCAGTATTTT
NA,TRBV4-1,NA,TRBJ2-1,CASSRGQSYNEQFF,TGCGCCAGCAGCCGTGGACAGTCCTACAATGAGCAGTTCTTC
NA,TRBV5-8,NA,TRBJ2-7,CASSLSGRVSYEQYF,TGTGCCAGCAGCTTATCAGGCCGAGTCTCCTACGAGCAGTACTTC
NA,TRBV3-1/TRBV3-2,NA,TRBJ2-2,CASSPKSRGSNTGELFF,TGTGCCAGCAGCCCTAAGTCTAGGGGGTCGAACACCGGGGAGCTGTTTTTT
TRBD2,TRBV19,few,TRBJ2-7,CASSPSSTSGSYEQYF,TGTGCCAGTAGTCCAAGCTCGACTAGCGGGAGTTACGAGCAGTACTTC